This T cell receptor (beta chain) was found in a study of blood T cell repertoires in COVID-19. CDR1 and CDR2 (germline): SGDLS, YYNGEE. The V and J ends lost 0 bases and 3 bases, in that order; junction bases with no gene match: 5. CDR3 size: 15 residues. The data were produced by immunoSEQ multiplex PCR, yet TCRdb's version contains in-frame clones alone and is incomplete. The table has roughly 150,000 clones, roughly 91% seen once. The chain joins TRBV9 to TRBJ1-2, with 7 bases aligning to TRBD1. The sequence was obtained from a man between 45 and 60 years old who had recovered from COVID-19. Sequenced sample: peripheral blood. For the CDR3, the DNA is TGTGCCAGCAGCGTAGATACAGGGGTTGACTATGGCTACACCTTC. Translation: CASSVDTGVDYGYTF. The full variable domain, with the rest looked up from reference TRBV9 and TRBJ1-2, is DSGVTQTPKHLITATGQRVTLRCSPRSGDLSVYWYQQSLDQGLQFLIQYYNGEERAKGNILERFSAQQFPDLHSELNLSSLELGDSALYFCASSVDTGVDYGYTFGSGTRLTVV.